The 14 T cell receptor beta chains given below trace back to one sample, sequenced in a study of shared clonotypes between healthy human individuals. The repertoire was sequenced with immunoSEQ multiplex PCR; TCRdb's copy has only in-frame clones and lacks some. The data contain about 230,000 clones, approximately 65% of them singletons. The specimen sequenced was memory CD4+ T cells sorted from blood. The subset was: CD45RA-negative fraction. These receptors all stem from a man aged 25 to 40 in good health.

In its sample, this clone was seen once. Other DNA variants within this sample encode the same CDR3. The chain combines TRBV5-1 with TRBJ2-5; 12 nucleotides align to TRBD2. The germline gives CDR1 SGHRS, CDR2 YFSETQ. V dropped 4 bases and J dropped 2; count of bases not matched to a gene: 3. The CDR3 is made up of 15 amino acids. The CDR3 bases are TGCGCCAGCAGCCCTGGGACTAGCGGGCAAGAGACCCAGTACTTC. It encodes CASSPGTSGQETQYF.

A remark on this clone: Other DNA sequences of this sample code for an identical CDR3. The gene calls are TRBV28 and TRBJ1-5; D call uncertain. Trimming removed 5 bases at V and 4 bases at J, with 6 bases between. Germline V gene data show CDR1 as MDHEN and CDR2 as SYDVKM. The CDR3 length is 12 residues. The CDR3 here is CASSPGNQPQHF. The CDR3 nucleotides read TGTGCCAGCAGTCCCGGTAATCAGCCCCAGCATTTT.

CDR3 nucleotide sequence: TGTGCCAGCAGTAAGACTAGCGGGGGAGGCTACGAGCAGTACTTC. Protein sequence: CASSKTSGGGYEQYF. The chain employs TRBV28 and TRBJ2-7; TRBD2 matches 12 bases. The CDR3 is 15 amino acids. Germline CDR1 MDHEN, CDR2 SYDVKM. V gave up 5 bases and J gave up 3 bases; unmatched junction bases: 5.

This rearrangement joins TRBV29-1 to TRBJ1-2; D remains ambiguous. The CDR3 sequence is 12 residues long. CDR1 and CDR2 from the germline V gene are SQVTM and ANQGSEA. Between the trimmed V and J ends, which lost 1 base and 7 bases, there was a span of 10 bases. CDR3 sequence reads: CSVEVPLGGYTF. For the CDR3, the DNA is TGCAGCGTTGAAGTTCCTCTTGGTGGCTACACCTTC.

About this clone: This may stem from a read error, because a much larger clone lies one nucleotide away. The same CDR3 arises from other DNA sequences in this sample as well. The V and J genes are TRBV5-1 and TRBJ2-3; possibly TRBD1 or TRBD2 for D (6 bases each). V was trimmed by 1 base and J by 2 bases, leaving 17 bases between them. This CDR3 region has 17 residues. CDR1 and CDR2 (germline): SGHRS, YFSETQ. CDR3 nucleotide sequence: TGCGCCAGCAGCTTGTGGGGGCCGGGGGCTTCCACAGATACGCAGTATTTT. Translating it yields CASSLWGPGASTDTQYF. Using reference TRBV5-1 and TRBJ2-3 for the parts outside the CDR3, the full variable domain is KAGVTQTPRYLIKTRGQQVTLSCSPISGHRSVSWYQQTPGQGLQFLFEYFSETQRNKGNFPGRFSGRQFSNSRSEMNVSTLELGDSALYLCASSLWGPGASTDTQYFGPGTRLTVL.

The rearrangement links TRBV5-1 to TRBJ2-7; D is unclear. The CDR3 totals 15 residues. V shed 0 bases and J shed 0 bases, with 10 bases lying between them. The V gene's germline CDR1 is SGHRS and CDR2 YFSETQ. The CDR3 DNA sequence: TGCGCCAGCAGCTTGGCGGGCGGCTACTCCTACGAGCAGTACTTC. It translates to CASSLAGGYSYEQYF. Filled out from reference TRBV5-1 and TRBJ2-7, the complete variable domain reads KAGVTQTPRYLIKTRGQQVTLSCSPISGHRSVSWYQQTPGQGLQFLFEYFSETQRNKGNFPGRFSGRQFSNSRSEMNVSTLELGDSALYLCASSLAGGYSYEQYFGPGTRLTVT.

This clone was recorded at least ten times. The chain carries TRBV9 and TRBJ2-2; 10 positions match TRBD2. CDR1 is SGDLS and CDR2 is YYNGEE in the germline V gene. The CDR3 spans 15 residues. V was pared by 1 base and J by 7 bases, with 4 bases of the junction left unmatched. The chain's CDR3 is CASSVTGTSVGELFF. In DNA form, the CDR3 reads TGTGCCAGCAGCGTAACCGGGACTAGCGTCGGGGAGCTGTTTTTT. The full variable domain, its missing parts supplied by reference TRBV9 and TRBJ2-2, is DSGVTQTPKHLITATGQRVTLRCSPRSGDLSVYWYQQSLDQGLQFLIQYYNGEERAKGNILERFSAQQFPDLHSELNLSSLELGDSALYFCASSVTGTSVGELFFGEGSRLTVL.

The sample holds a few counts of this clone. The chain is built from TRBV11-2 and TRBJ2-7; 15 positions match TRBD2. The V and J ends lost 5 bases and 0 bases, in that order; junction bases with no gene match: 5. Germline-derived CDR1 and CDR2 are SGHAT and FQNNGV. This CDR3 spans 17 amino acids. DNA for the CDR3: TGTGCCAGCAGCGGCGGACTAGCGGGAGGGATCTCCTACGAGCAGTACTTC. It is translated as CASSGGLAGGISYEQYF.

This clone was picked up many times. Other DNA variants within this sample encode the same CDR3. The genes are TRBV7-9 and TRBJ1-2, with 8 bases lining up with TRBD1. CDR1 SEHNR and CDR2 FQNEAQ come from the germline V gene (reference sequence). The length of the CDR3 is 13 residues. Losses at the gene ends were 5 bases for V and 4 bases for J; bases not matched to a gene: 3. The CDR3 DNA follows: TGTGCCAGCAGCCCCGGGACAGGCTATGGCTACACCTTC. Its protein product is CASSPGTGYGYTF.

The gene calls are TRBV14 and TRBJ2-3, with a possible D match to TRBD1 (6 bases). Germline V gene lookup returns CDR1 SGHDN and CDR2 FVKESK. V was clipped by 4 bases and J by 5 bases, with 13 bases between them. The CDR3 extends over 14 amino acids. The CDR3: CASSPSGVGDTQYF. For the CDR3, the DNA is TGTGCCAGCAGCCCCTCAGGGGTGGGAGATACGCAGTATTTT.

V and J are TRBV7-2 and TRBJ1-1, with a weak D call TRBD1 (5 bases). The germline V and J ends were trimmed by 4 bases and 4 bases, with 10 bases remaining between them. Germline loops: CDR1 SGHTA, CDR2 FQGNSA. This CDR3 region has 13 residues. The DNA for the CDR3 is TGTGCCAGCAGCTCGAGACAGCTCACTGAAGCTTTCTTT. Amino acids: CASSSRQLTEAFF.

The J gene is TRBJ1-2, the V gene TRBV10-3; D perhaps matches TRBD1 (6 bases). The CDR3 loop spans 14 amino acids. V was pared by 7 bases and J by 4 bases, with 16 bases between. Germline CDR1 and CDR2: ENHRY and SYGVKD. CDR3 nucleotides: TGTGCCATCACCGAGGGGGGGGTTGGCTATGGCTACACCTTC. Protein sequence: CAITEGGVGYGYTF.

In DNA form, the CDR3 reads TGCGCCAGCAGCCAAGATCCTCGGGCCGGGGAGCTGTTTTTT. Protein: CASSQDPRAGELFF. The chain carries TRBV4-1 and TRBJ2-2, with D unresolved. Germline CDR1 and CDR2: MGHRA and YSYEKL. The V end was cut by 0 bases, the J end by 6 bases, with 8 bases between. The CDR3 sequence is 14 residues long.

The CDR3 reads CASRTGTDNQPQHF. CDR3 in DNA: TGCGCCAGCCGGACCGGGACAGACAATCAGCCCCAGCATTTT. V usage is TRBV5-1 and J usage is TRBJ1-5, with TRBD1 matching over 7 bases. The germline V gene encodes CDR1 SGHRS and CDR2 YFSETQ. This CDR3 comprises 14 residues. Trimming removed 7 bases from V and 3 bases from J; junction bases left unmatched: 7.